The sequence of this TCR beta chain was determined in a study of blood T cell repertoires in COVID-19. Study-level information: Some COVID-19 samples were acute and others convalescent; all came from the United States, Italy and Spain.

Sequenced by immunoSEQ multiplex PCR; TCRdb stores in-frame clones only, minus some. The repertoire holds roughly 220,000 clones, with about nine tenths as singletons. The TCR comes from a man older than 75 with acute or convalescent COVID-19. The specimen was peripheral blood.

DNA for the CDR3: TGTGCCATCTCGTTGGGACTAGCGGGTCACAATGAGCAGTTCTTC. This encodes CAISLGLAGHNEQFF. The chain is built from TRBV24-1 and TRBJ2-1, with TRBD2 identical over 12 bases. The CDR3 is 15 amino acids. CDR1 is KGHDR and CDR2 is SFDVKD in the germline V gene. The junction had 9 bases not matched to a gene; V was cut back by 11 bases and J by 5 bases.